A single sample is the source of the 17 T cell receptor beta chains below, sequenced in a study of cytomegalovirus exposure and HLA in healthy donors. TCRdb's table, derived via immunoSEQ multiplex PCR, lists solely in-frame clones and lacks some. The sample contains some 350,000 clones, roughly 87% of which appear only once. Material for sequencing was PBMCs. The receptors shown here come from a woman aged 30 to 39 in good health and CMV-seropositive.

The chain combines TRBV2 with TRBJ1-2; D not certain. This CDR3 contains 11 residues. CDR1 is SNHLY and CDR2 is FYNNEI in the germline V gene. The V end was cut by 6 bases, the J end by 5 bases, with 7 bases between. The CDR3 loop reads CASRGSYGYTF. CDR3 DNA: TGTGCCAGCAGGGGGAGTTATGGCTACACCTTC.

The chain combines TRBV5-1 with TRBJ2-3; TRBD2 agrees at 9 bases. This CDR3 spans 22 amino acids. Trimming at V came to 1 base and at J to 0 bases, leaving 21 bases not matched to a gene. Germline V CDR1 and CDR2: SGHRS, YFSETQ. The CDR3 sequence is CASSLLGYVTLREGPSTDTQYF. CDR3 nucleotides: TGCGCCAGCAGCTTGCTGGGGTACGTAACGCTGCGGGAGGGACCAAGCACAGATACGCAGTATTTT.

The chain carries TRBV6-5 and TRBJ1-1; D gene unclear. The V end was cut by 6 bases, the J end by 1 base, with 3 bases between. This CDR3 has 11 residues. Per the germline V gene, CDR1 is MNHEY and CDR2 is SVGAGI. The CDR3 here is CASRENTEAFF. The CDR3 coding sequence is TGTGCCAGCAGGGAGAACACTGAAGCTTTCTTT.

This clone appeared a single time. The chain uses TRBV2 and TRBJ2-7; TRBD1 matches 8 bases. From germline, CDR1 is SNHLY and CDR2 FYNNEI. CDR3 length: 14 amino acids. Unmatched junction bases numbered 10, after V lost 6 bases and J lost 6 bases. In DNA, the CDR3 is TGTGCCAGCAGCACCAGAGGACAGGGCGGCGAGCAGTACTTC. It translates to CASSTRGQGGEQYF.

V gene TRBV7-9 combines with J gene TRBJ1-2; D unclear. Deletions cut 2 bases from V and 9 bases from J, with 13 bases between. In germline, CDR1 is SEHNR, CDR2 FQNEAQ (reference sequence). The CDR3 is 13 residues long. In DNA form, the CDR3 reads TGTGCCAGCAGCTTAAATCCAACTATGAGCTACACCTTC. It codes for CASSLNPTMSYTF. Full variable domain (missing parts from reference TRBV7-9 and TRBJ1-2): DTGVSQNPRHKITKRGQNVTFRCDPISEHNRLYWYRQTLGQGPEFLTYFQNEAQLEKSRLLSDRFSAERPKGSFSTLEIQRTEQGDSAMYLCASSLNPTMSYTFGSGTRLTVV.

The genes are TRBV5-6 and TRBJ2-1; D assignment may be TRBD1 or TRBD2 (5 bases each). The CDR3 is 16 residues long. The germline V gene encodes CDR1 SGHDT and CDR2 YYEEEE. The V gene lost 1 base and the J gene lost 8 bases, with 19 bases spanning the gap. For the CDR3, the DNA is TGTGCCAGCAGCTTGTTAACGGTGGGGGTAAGGGATGAGCAGTTCTTC. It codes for CASSLLTVGVRDEQFF.

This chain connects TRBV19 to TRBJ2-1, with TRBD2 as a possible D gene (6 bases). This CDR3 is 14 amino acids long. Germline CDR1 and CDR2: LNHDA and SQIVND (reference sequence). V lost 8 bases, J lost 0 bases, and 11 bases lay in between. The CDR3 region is CASGRGNSYNEQFF. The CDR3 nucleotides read TGTGCCAGTGGGCGGGGCAACTCCTACAATGAGCAGTTCTTC. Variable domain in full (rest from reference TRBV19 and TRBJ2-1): DGGITQSPKYLFRKEGQNVTLSCEQNLNHDAMYWYRQDPGQGLRLIYYSQIVNDFQKGDIAEGYSVSREKKESFPLTVTSAQKNPTAFYLCASGRGNSYNEQFFGPGTRLTVL.

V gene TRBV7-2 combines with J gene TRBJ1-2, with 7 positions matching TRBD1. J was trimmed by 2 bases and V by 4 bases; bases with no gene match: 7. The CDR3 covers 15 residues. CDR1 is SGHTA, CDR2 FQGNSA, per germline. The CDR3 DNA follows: TGTGCCAGCAGCTCCCGACAGGGCGCCAACTATGGCTACACCTTC. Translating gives CASSSRQGANYGYTF.

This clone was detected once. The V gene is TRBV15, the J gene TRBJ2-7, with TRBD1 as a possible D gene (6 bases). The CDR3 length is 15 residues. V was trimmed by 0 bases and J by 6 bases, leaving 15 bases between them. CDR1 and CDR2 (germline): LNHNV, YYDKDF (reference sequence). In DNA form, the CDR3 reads TGTGCCACCAGCAGAGATCGGGCAGGGGCTCGCGAGCAGTACTTC. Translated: CATSRDRAGAREQYF. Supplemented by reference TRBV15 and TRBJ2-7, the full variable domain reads DAMVIQNPRYQVTQFGKPVTLSCSQTLNHNVMYWYQQKSSQAPKLLFHYYDKDFNNEADTPDNFQSRRPNTSFCFLDIRSPGLGDTAMYLCATSRDRAGAREQYFGPGTRLTVT.

The CDR3 loop reads CASSPRGVNYGYTF. CDR3 nucleotide sequence: TGTGCCAGCAGCCCAAGGGGGGTGAACTATGGCTACACCTTC. This sequence joins TRBV7-6 and TRBJ1-2; D possibly corresponds to TRBD1 (6 bases). The CDR3 has 14 residues. The germline gives CDR1 SGHVS, CDR2 FNYEAQ. V was clipped by 5 bases and J by 2 bases, with 12 bases between them.

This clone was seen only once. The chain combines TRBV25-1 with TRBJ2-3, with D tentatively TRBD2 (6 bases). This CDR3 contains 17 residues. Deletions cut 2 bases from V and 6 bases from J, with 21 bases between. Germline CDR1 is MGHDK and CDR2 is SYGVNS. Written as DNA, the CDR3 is TGTGCCAGCAGTGAACTCGTCCCTAGGGACTCTGTGGATACGCAGTATTTT. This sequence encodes CASSELVPRDSVDTQYF.

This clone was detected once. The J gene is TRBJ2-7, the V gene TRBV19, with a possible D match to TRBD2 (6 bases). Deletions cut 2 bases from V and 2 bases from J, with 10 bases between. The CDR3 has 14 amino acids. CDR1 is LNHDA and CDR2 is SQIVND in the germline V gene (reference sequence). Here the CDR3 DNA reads TGTGCCAGTAGTATACGGGGGTCCGCCTACGAGCAGTACTTC. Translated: CASSIRGSAYEQYF.

The CDR3 region has the DNA TGTGCCAGCGGGGAGACAGGGGCCGGAAACACCATATATTTT. Translation: CASGETGAGNTIYF. The chain links TRBV27 to TRBJ1-3; 8 bases map to TRBD1. Per germline, CDR1 MNHEY and CDR2 SMNVEV (reference sequence). With V trimmed by 8 bases and J by 4 bases, 7 bases remained unmatched. The CDR3 sequence is 14 residues long.

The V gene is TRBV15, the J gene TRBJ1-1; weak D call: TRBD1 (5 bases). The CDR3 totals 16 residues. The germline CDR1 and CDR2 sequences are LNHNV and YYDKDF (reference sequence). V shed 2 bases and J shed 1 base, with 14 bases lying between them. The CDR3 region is CATSRRDFPGNTEAFF. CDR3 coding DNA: TGTGCCACCAGCAGACGGGACTTCCCGGGGAACACTGAAGCTTTCTTT.

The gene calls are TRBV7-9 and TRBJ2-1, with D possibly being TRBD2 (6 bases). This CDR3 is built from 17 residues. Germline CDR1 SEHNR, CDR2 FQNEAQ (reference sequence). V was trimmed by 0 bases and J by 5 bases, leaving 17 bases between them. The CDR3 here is CASSLAPPAGINNEQFF. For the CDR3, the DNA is TGTGCCAGCAGCTTAGCGCCTCCGGCGGGGATCAACAATGAGCAGTTCTTC. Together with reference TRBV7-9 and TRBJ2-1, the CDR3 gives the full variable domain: DTGVSQNPRHKITKRGQNVTFRCDPISEHNRLYWYRQTLGQGPEFLTYFQNEAQLEKSRLLSDRFSAERPKGSFSTLEIQRTEQGDSAMYLCASSLAPPAGINNEQFFGPGTRLTVL.

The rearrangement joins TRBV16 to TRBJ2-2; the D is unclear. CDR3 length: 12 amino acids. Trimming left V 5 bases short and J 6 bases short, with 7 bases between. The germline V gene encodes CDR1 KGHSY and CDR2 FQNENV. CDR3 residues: CASSGSPGELFF. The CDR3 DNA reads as TGTGCCAGCAGCGGGTCTCCCGGGGAGCTGTTTTTT.

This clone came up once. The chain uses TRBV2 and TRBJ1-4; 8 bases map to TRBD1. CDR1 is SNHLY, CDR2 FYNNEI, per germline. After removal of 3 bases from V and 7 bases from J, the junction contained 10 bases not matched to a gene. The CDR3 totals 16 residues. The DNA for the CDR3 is TGTGCCAGCAGTGACAGGGGGCAAAAGATTTCTGAAAAACTGTTTTTT. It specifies CASSDRGQKISEKLFF.